The clone carrying this TCR beta chain was recorded many times. The antigen remains unidentified. The CDR3 consists of 15 residues. Trimming removed 5 bases from V and 6 bases from J, with 16 bases in between. The sample is drawn from a study of T cells in Graves' hyperthyroidism and ophthalmopathy. Notes on the study in general: Ophthalmopathy onset followed model prediction by a median about 6.5 months.

The TCR beta CDR3 regions underwent amplification using RNA transcripts as the source. A set of HTBI primers served as the primers for a first-round RT-PCR of the TCR CDR3. TCRdb re-called the multiplex PCR reads with MiXCR, one entry per CDR3 protein. The table records 470,000 or so distinct CDR3 sequences, around 21% of them present only once. The TCR originated in a young man with Graves' hyperthyroidism. This chain uses TRBV12-3 or TRBV12-4 with TRBJ2-2; TRBD1 is a possible D gene (5 bases). Sequencing was done on a sample of blood. The CDR3 nucleotides are TGTGCCAGCAGTCCCCTGAAAGAAGGGGCCGGGGAGCTGTTTTTT. It translates to CASSPLKEGAGELFF.